The 15 T cell receptor beta chains below come from one sample, sequenced in a study of cytomegalovirus exposure and HLA in healthy donors. The PCR contained 60 Vbeta and 13 Jbeta primers. Repertoires were generated with immunoSEQ multiplex PCR, while TCRdb's copy carries only in-frame clones and drops some. The data contain some 120,000 clones, 75% of them singletons. The sample was PBMCs. All receptors come from a woman between 18 and 29 years old in good health and CMV-seronegative.

In this sample, this clone turned up once. The chain joins TRBV7-2 to TRBJ1-3; no firm D call. The CDR3 spans 16 residues. The germline gives CDR1 SGHTA, CDR2 FQGNSA. Trimming removed 5 bases from V and 3 bases from J, with 17 bases in between. CDR3 sequence (DNA): TGTGCCAGCAGCCTAACGGGAGCCTACGGTGGAAACACCATATATTTT. As protein: CASSLTGAYGGNTIYF.

This clone was detected a few times. This sequence joins TRBV10-3 and TRBJ1-1; D gene uncertain. Germline V gene lookup returns CDR1 ENHRY and CDR2 SYGVKD. This CDR3 has 13 amino acids. Between the trimmed V and J ends, which lost 3 bases and 1 base, there was a span of 6 bases. The CDR3 DNA reads as TGTGCCATCAGTGATTCTCGGAACACTGAAGCTTTCTTT. Amino acids: CAISDSRNTEAFF.

The rearrangement uses TRBV5-1 and TRBJ2-5; D possibly corresponds to TRBD1 (6 bases). CDR1 is SGHRS and CDR2 is YFSETQ in the germline V gene. V was cut by 4 bases and J by 5 bases, with 15 bases left in between. This CDR3 spans 14 amino acids. The CDR3 DNA reads as TGCGCCAGCAGCCAAAAACAGGGTTCCGAGACCCAGTACTTC. It encodes CASSQKQGSETQYF. Drawing the rest from reference TRBV5-1 and TRBJ2-5, the complete variable domain is KAGVTQTPRYLIKTRGQQVTLSCSPISGHRSVSWYQQTPGQGLQFLFEYFSETQRNKGNFPGRFSGRQFSNSRSEMNVSTLELGDSALYLCASSQKQGSETQYFGPGTRLLVL.

The rearrangement links TRBV7-9 to TRBJ2-7, with D tentatively TRBD2 (6 bases). The CDR3 is 16 amino acids. From germline, CDR1 is SEHNR and CDR2 FQNEAQ (reference sequence). Trimming stripped 2 bases from V and 3 bases from J, with 17 bases between. The CDR3 loop is CASSLTGPGRIYEQYF. CDR3 coding DNA: TGTGCCAGCAGCTTAACGGGTCCGGGGAGGATCTACGAGCAGTACTTC.

This sequence joins TRBV7-2 and TRBJ2-2; TRBD1 aligns across 8 bases. The J segment lost 3 bases and the V segment lost 5 bases, leaving 5 bases of the junction unmatched. CDR1 and CDR2 (germline): SGHTA, FQGNSA. The CDR3 has 15 residues. This chain's CDR3 is CASSRDRRDTGELFF. CDR3 DNA: TGTGCCAGCAGCCGGGACAGGCGGGACACCGGGGAGCTGTTTTTT.

The chain has TRBV5-6 and TRBJ2-6, with TRBD1 as a possible D gene (5 bases). There are 17 residues in the CDR3. V was cut by 2 bases and J by 2 bases, with 14 bases left in between. Germline V gene sequence: CDR1 SGHDT, CDR2 YYEEEE. The CDR3 loop is CASSFYRSRAGANVLTF. In DNA form, the CDR3 reads TGTGCCAGCAGCTTTTACAGGTCAAGGGCTGGGGCCAACGTCCTGACTTTC.

The V and J genes are TRBV9 and TRBJ1-5; 7 bases map to TRBD1. The junction had 11 bases not matched to a gene; V was cut back by 8 bases and J by 3 bases. Germline V CDR1 and CDR2: SGDLS, YYNGEE. The CDR3 sequence is 15 residues long. CDR3 bases: TGTGCCAGTACCCCCACAGGGGTTTCCAATCAGCCCCAGCATTTT. Translated: CASTPTGVSNQPQHF.

This clone was counted a single time. CDR3 nucleotides: TGTGCCAGCAGCTTAAAGCTAGCCAAAAACATTCAGTACTTC. It specifies CASSLKLAKNIQYF. This chain connects TRBV11-2 to TRBJ2-4; no reliable D call. Germline lookup yields CDR1 SGHAT and CDR2 FQNNGV. Between the trimmed V and J ends, which lost 2 bases and 0 bases, there was a span of 5 bases. The CDR3 length is 14 residues.

This chain uses TRBV6-5 with TRBJ1-4, with D uncertain. This CDR3 has 14 amino acids. Trimming removed 0 bases from V and 8 bases from J, with 10 bases in between. Germline V gives CDR1 MNHEY, CDR2 SVGAGI. CDR3 in amino acids: CASSYSVRKEKLFF. DNA of the CDR3: TGTGCCAGCAGTTACTCGGTCAGAAAGGAAAAACTGTTTTTT.

V is TRBV28 and J is TRBJ1-2; the match to TRBD1 covers 8 bases. CDR1 is MDHEN and CDR2 is SYDVKM in the germline V gene. Trimming at V came to 3 bases and at J to 8 bases, leaving 14 bases not matched to a gene. This CDR3 contains 16 residues. The CDR3 nucleotides are TGTGCCAGCAGTTTGATAAACAGGGGGGACTTGAGGGGCTACACCTTC. Translation gives CASSLINRGDLRGYTF.

The chain combines TRBV6-1 with TRBJ1-3, with D unresolved. Trimming stripped 3 bases from V and 3 bases from J, with 6 bases between. CDR3 length: 13 amino acids. From germline, CDR1 is MNHNS and CDR2 SASEGT. CDR3 region: CASSDGHGNTIYF. CDR3 in DNA: TGTGCCAGCAGTGATGGGCATGGAAACACCATATATTTT.

This clone was seen only a few times. The CDR3: CSVEDPGGLTYEQYF. CDR3 DNA: TGCAGCGTTGAAGATCCGGGGGGCCTGACCTACGAGCAGTACTTC. The rearrangement uses TRBV29-1 and TRBJ2-7; possible D gene TRBD2, 7 bases. The CDR3 has 15 amino acids. Trimming took 0 bases from V and 2 from J, leaving 14 bases between them. Germline values: CDR1 SQVTM, CDR2 ANQGSEA.

This clone came up a few times. This chain links TRBV6-5 with TRBJ2-3; TRBD1 matches at 7 bases. From germline, CDR1 is MNHEY and CDR2 SVGAGI. This CDR3 contains 13 residues. J was trimmed by 2 bases and V by 8 bases; bases with no gene match: 4. This CDR3 reads CASGGQNTDTQYF. The CDR3, as DNA: TGTGCCAGCGGGGGACAGAACACAGATACGCAGTATTTT.

This clone was detected only a few times. The chain joins TRBV29-1 to TRBJ2-5, with 11 bases identical to TRBD2. Losses at the gene ends were 8 bases for V and 5 bases for J; bases not matched to a gene: 10. Germline V gene lookup returns CDR1 SQVTM and CDR2 ANQGSEA. This CDR3 contains 14 residues. The CDR3 coding sequence is TGCAGCACCCAACTAGCGGGGGATCGCGAGACCCAGTACTTC. This gives the protein CSTQLAGDRETQYF.

The chain links TRBV28 to TRBJ2-1; 10 positions agree with TRBD2. This CDR3 has 15 residues. Losses at the gene ends were 6 bases for V and 2 bases for J; bases not matched to a gene: 4. In germline, CDR1 is MDHEN, CDR2 SYDVKM. CDR3 amino acids: CASRDGLAAYNEQFF. DNA for the CDR3: TGTGCCAGCAGGGATGGACTAGCGGCCTACAATGAGCAGTTCTTC.